This T cell receptor (beta chain) was captured in a study of T cell clonality in common variable immunodeficiency. Notes on the study in general: Fewer deletions and N-nucleotide insertions were reportedly seen in common variable immunodeficiency TCR beta sequences.

Profiled with immunoSEQ multiplex PCR; TCRdb holds only in-frame clones, not every one. The table lists about 26,000 clones, with no singletons. CDR1 and CDR2 from the germline V gene are SGHTA and FQGNSA. V was clipped by 5 bases and J by 2 bases; unmatched bases: 5. The CDR3 contains 14 residues. Many counts were recorded for this clone. Its specificity is not known. The read ends 3 residues before the CDR3 terminus; that terminus is restored from the germline J gene. Source material: peripheral blood mononuclear cells. This sequence was found in a human donor with common variable immunodeficiency. The rearrangement uses TRBV7-2 and TRBJ2-7, with 8 nucleotides matching TRBD2. Partial CDR3 DNA: TGTGCCAGCAGCCCACAGGGACTAGCCTACGAG. It is translated as CASSPQGLAYE. The whole CDR3 is CASSPQGLAYEQYF.